These 29 T cell receptor beta chains came from one sample sequenced in a study of cytomegalovirus exposure and HLA in healthy donors (dated by TCRdb to about 2017). The library was built by means of the immunoSEQ multiplex PCR assay. TCRdb holds this immuneACCESS table with in-frame rearrangements only. Some clones are missing; in checked studies, unresolved V genes explain under half, and the rest has no known cause. The sample table holds 150,000 to 200,000 clones, of which roughly nine tenths were seen once. Around 3.1% of the sample comes from the top ten. Material: PBMCs. These receptor sequences come from a woman between 18 and 29 years old in good health and CMV-seropositive.

The rearrangement joins TRBV7-2 to TRBJ2-7, with 7 bases fitting TRBD2. Looked up from germline, CDR1 is SGHTA and CDR2 is FQGNSA. The junction had 10 bases not matched to a gene; V was cut back by 3 bases and J by 2 bases. The CDR3 has 16 residues. CDR3 sequence (DNA): TGTGCCAGCAGCTTCCCTAGCGGAGGTTCAACCTACGAGCAGTACTTC. Protein product: CASSFPSGGSTYEQYF.

This clone was observed once. The chain links TRBV7-3 to TRBJ2-1, with TRBD1 matching over 8 bases. The junction had 8 bases not matched to a gene; V was cut back by 3 bases and J by 10 bases. The CDR3 has 14 amino acids. The V gene's germline CDR1 is SGHTA and CDR2 FQGTGA. The CDR3 region is CASSFNPGQGEQFF. The CDR3 DNA sequence: TGTGCCAGCAGCTTCAACCCCGGACAGGGCGAGCAGTTCTTC.

In its sample, this clone was seen once. This rearrangement joins TRBV6-4 to TRBJ2-3; D may be TRBD1 (6 bases). Germline V gene lookup returns CDR1 MRHNA and CDR2 SNTAGT. V was trimmed by 3 bases and J by 1 base, leaving 11 bases between them. The CDR3 covers 15 residues. Here the CDR3 DNA reads TGTGCCAGCAGTGAAAGGGGGTCCGGCACAGATACGCAGTATTTT. Amino acid sequence: CASSERGSGTDTQYF.

This sequence joins TRBV5-4 and TRBJ2-3; possibly TRBD2 for D (6 bases). CDR3 size: 16 residues. Germline lookup yields CDR1 SGHNT and CDR2 YYREEE (reference sequence). V dropped 1 base and J dropped 3 bases, with 15 bases sitting between them. The CDR3 spells CASSLTSYMGTDTQYF. In DNA form, the CDR3 reads TGTGCCAGCAGCTTGACTAGCTATATGGGTACAGATACGCAGTATTTT.

In this sample, this clone turned up a few times. The rearrangement uses TRBV13 and TRBJ2-1, with TRBD2 identical over 8 bases. V trimming: 1 base; J trimming: 9 bases; junction bases outside the gene matches: 5. CDR3 size: 14 residues. Germline V gene lookup returns CDR1 PRHDT and CDR2 FYEKMQ (reference sequence). This CDR3 is CASSLVSGMGEQFF. The CDR3 coding sequence is TGTGCCAGCAGCTTAGTTAGCGGGATGGGTGAGCAGTTCTTC. Full variable domain (missing parts from reference TRBV13 and TRBJ2-1): AAGVIQSPRHLIKEKRETATLKCYPIPRHDTVYWYQQGPGQDPQFLISFYEKMQSDKGSIPDRFSAQQFSDYHSELNMSSLELGDSALYFCASSLVSGMGEQFFGPGTRLTVL.

Details on this clone: Other DNA sequences from this sample encode an identical CDR3 as well. This chain links TRBV6-5 with TRBJ2-7, with D possibly TRBD1 on 7 matching bases. V gave up 6 bases and J gave up 3 bases, with 9 bases separating them. CDR3 size: 12 residues. The germline V gene has CDR1 MNHEY and CDR2 SVGAGI. The CDR3: CASRRDSYEQYF. In nucleotides, the CDR3 is TGTGCCAGCAGGCGGGACAGCTACGAGCAGTACTTC.

The chain joins TRBV18 to TRBJ1-6; TRBD1 aligns across 8 bases. The germline V gene encodes CDR1 KGHSH and CDR2 LQKENI. The CDR3 totals 17 residues. The ends lost 6 bases at V and 8 bases at J; junction bases unmatched: 15. CDR3 sequence (DNA): TGTGCCAGCTCTCCCCTGTTACAGGGGGTTAAGGATTCACCCCTCCACTTT. This sequence encodes CASSPLLQGVKDSPLHF.

The rearrangement uses TRBV4-1 and TRBJ2-4; 10 bases are shared with TRBD2. Losses at the gene ends were 0 bases for V and 0 bases for J; bases not matched to a gene: 11. CDR3 length: 20 amino acids. Germline CDR1 MGHRA, CDR2 YSYEKL. The CDR3 is CASSQDDRLAGGIAKNIQYF. The CDR3 DNA reads TGCGCCAGCAGCCAAGATGACAGACTAGCGGGTGGAATAGCCAAAAACATTCAGTACTTC.

Only a few counts were recorded for this clone. The J gene is TRBJ1-1, the V gene TRBV9; no definite D call. Germline lookup yields CDR1 SGDLS and CDR2 YYNGEE. The CDR3 is made up of 15 amino acids. V lost 3 bases to trimming and J lost 1 base, with 13 bases between them. This CDR3 is CASSGGGIGNTEAFF. In DNA, the CDR3 is TGTGCCAGCAGCGGCGGAGGGATCGGGAACACTGAAGCTTTCTTT.

The chain employs TRBV4-1 and TRBJ2-2; 9 bases fit TRBD2. Germline CDR1 is MGHRA and CDR2 is YSYEKL. After removal of 3 bases from V and 6 bases from J, the junction contained 17 bases not matched to a gene. This CDR3 spans 19 amino acids. The CDR3 is CASSQPTGRAAGGSGELFF. CDR3 in DNA: TGCGCCAGCAGCCAGCCGACAGGGCGGGCAGCGGGAGGCTCCGGGGAGCTGTTTTTT.

The chain has TRBV5-1 and TRBJ2-5; D is unresolved. V lost 2 bases and J 4 bases, leaving 6 bases between the germline ends. This CDR3 contains 12 residues. Germline V gene sequence: CDR1 SGHRS, CDR2 YFSETQ. The CDR3 bases are TGCGCCAGCAGCTTTCGGAGAGAGACCCAGTACTTC. Translating gives CASSFRRETQYF. The variable domain in full, with the rest retrieved from reference TRBV5-1 and TRBJ2-5, is KAGVTQTPRYLIKTRGQQVTLSCSPISGHRSVSWYQQTPGQGLQFLFEYFSETQRNKGNFPGRFSGRQFSNSRSEMNVSTLELGDSALYLCASSFRRETQYFGPGTRLLVL.

The rearrangement links TRBV7-3 to TRBJ2-2; D is possibly TRBD1 (5 bases). The germline gives CDR1 SGHTA, CDR2 FQGTGA. This CDR3 contains 16 residues. V was cut by 1 base and J by 4 bases, with 13 bases left in between. The CDR3 protein is CASSLMQGLGTGELFF. CDR3 coding DNA: TGTGCCAGCAGCTTAATGCAGGGTTTAGGCACCGGGGAGCTGTTTTTT.

The table lists this clone with a count of one. This sequence joins TRBV4-2 and TRBJ2-7; 9 bases align to TRBD1. J was trimmed by 6 bases and V by 4 bases; bases with no gene match: 10. Germline V gene lookup returns CDR1 LGHNA and CDR2 YNFKEQ. The CDR3 extends over 15 amino acids. CDR3 region: CASSRGSGQGSEQYF. The CDR3 DNA reads TGTGCCAGCAGCCGAGGGTCCGGACAGGGGAGCGAGCAGTACTTC.

The gene calls are TRBV4-3 and TRBJ2-1, with 8 positions matching TRBD1. Trimming at V came to 0 bases and at J to 7 bases, leaving 17 bases not matched to a gene. This CDR3 is 19 amino acids long. Germline loops: CDR1 LGHNA, CDR2 YSLEER. In DNA, the CDR3 is TGCGCCAGCAGCCAAGATCCACAGGGGGGCGGGACAAGGTCTAATGAGCAGTTCTTC. Protein: CASSQDPQGGGTRSNEQFF.

In this sample, this clone turned up once. The V gene is TRBV4-2, the J gene TRBJ2-1; the D gene is possibly TRBD2 (6 bases). Germline V gene lookup returns CDR1 LGHNA and CDR2 YNFKEQ. The length of the CDR3 is 16 residues. Trimming shortened V by 0 bases and J by 2 bases, and 11 bases separated the two germline ends. CDR3 sequence (DNA): TGTGCCAGCAGCCAAGAGGGCGGAGGGGCCTACAATGAGCAGTTCTTC. It is translated as CASSQEGGGAYNEQFF.

This clone occurred once. The V and J genes are TRBV28 and TRBJ1-2; no firm D call. V lost 1 base and J 8 bases, leaving 8 bases between the germline ends. Germline V gene data show CDR1 as MDHEN and CDR2 as SYDVKM. This CDR3 is 12 amino acids long. CDR3 loop: CASSLSKMGYTF. DNA for the CDR3: TGTGCCAGCAGTTTATCTAAAATGGGCTACACCTTC.

This rearrangement joins TRBV7-8 to TRBJ1-4; no clear D. Deletions cut 3 bases from V and 1 base from J, with 6 bases between. The CDR3 is 14 amino acids. Per germline, CDR1 SGHVS and CDR2 FQNEAQ. CDR3 nucleotide sequence: TGTGCCAGCAGCTTGAGAGAAACTAATGAAAAACTGTTTTTT. Translation gives CASSLRETNEKLFF.

The chain uses TRBV2 and TRBJ2-3; 8 positions agree with TRBD2. Germline V gene data show CDR1 as SNHLY and CDR2 as FYNNEI. After removal of 6 bases from V and 6 bases from J, the junction contained 11 bases not matched to a gene. This CDR3 contains 15 residues. CDR3: CASRDLSGRGDTQYF. CDR3 sequence (DNA): TGTGCCAGCAGGGATTTAAGCGGGAGAGGGGATACGCAGTATTTT.

This sequence joins TRBV2 and TRBJ2-5; 7 bases are a match to TRBD1. This CDR3 contains 15 residues. V shed 5 bases and J 1 base; nucleotides not matched to a gene: 7. The germline V gene has CDR1 SNHLY and CDR2 FYNNEI. The CDR3 here is CASSYLRDSQETQYF. CDR3 coding DNA: TGTGCCAGCAGTTACCTCCGGGACAGCCAAGAGACCCAGTACTTC.

The chain links TRBV5-1 to TRBJ1-2, with TRBD1 as a possible D gene (6 bases). This CDR3 contains 14 residues. Germline CDR1 SGHRS, CDR2 YFSETQ. Trimming took 1 base from V and 1 from J, leaving 8 bases between them. Written as DNA, the CDR3 is TGCGCCAGCAGCTTGTTCAGGGGTAACTATGGCTACACCTTC. Translated, it gives CASSLFRGNYGYTF.

The genes are TRBV6-5 and TRBJ2-3; 7 bases fit TRBD1. CDR3 length: 14 residues. CDR1 is MNHEY, CDR2 SVGAGI, per germline. V lost 6 bases to trimming and J lost 1 base; unmatched junction nucleotides: 4. CDR3 in amino acids: CASSPQGRTDTQYF. CDR3 nucleotides: TGTGCCAGCAGCCCACAGGGGCGCACAGATACGCAGTATTTT.

The chain carries TRBV4-3 and TRBJ2-2, with 7 bases that match TRBD2. The CDR3 totals 19 residues. J lost 5 bases, V lost 0 bases, and 15 bases had no gene match. Germline CDR1 reads LGHNA; CDR2 reads YSLEER. The CDR3 spells CASSQEGFTSGIGTGELFF. DNA for the CDR3: TGCGCCAGCAGCCAAGAGGGGTTTACGAGCGGGATAGGGACCGGGGAGCTGTTTTTT.

V gene TRBV5-1 combines with J gene TRBJ2-1, with 9 bases fitting TRBD2. Germline CDR1 and CDR2: SGHRS and YFSETQ. J gave up 0 bases and V 1 base, and 5 bases lay outside the gene matches. The length of the CDR3 is 17 residues. CDR3 protein: CASSLRASGASYNEQFF. The CDR3 region has the DNA TGCGCCAGCAGCTTGAGGGCTAGCGGGGCCTCCTACAATGAGCAGTTCTTC.

The J gene is TRBJ1-2, the V gene TRBV19; a possible D gene is TRBD1 (5 bases). Looked up from germline, CDR1 is LNHDA and CDR2 is SQIVND (reference sequence). Deletions cut 3 bases from V and 6 bases from J, with 14 bases between. The CDR3 extends over 14 amino acids. CDR3 in amino acids: CASSMTPGLDGYTF. CDR3 sequence (DNA): TGTGCCAGTAGTATGACCCCAGGGTTGGATGGCTACACCTTC. Variable domain in full (rest from reference TRBV19 and TRBJ1-2): DGGITQSPKYLFRKEGQNVTLSCEQNLNHDAMYWYRQDPGQGLRLIYYSQIVNDFQKGDIAEGYSVSREKKESFPLTVTSAQKNPTAFYLCASSMTPGLDGYTFGSGTRLTVV.

The gene calls are TRBV28 and TRBJ2-3, with D maybe TRBD1 (5 bases). From germline, CDR1 is MDHEN and CDR2 SYDVKM. This CDR3 contains 14 residues. The ends were cut back, 5 bases at V and 4 bases at J, with 13 bases in the middle. The CDR3 DNA reads as TGTGCCAGCAGTCCCTGGACAAGGGCAGATACGCAGTATTTT. Residues: CASSPWTRADTQYF.

This clone was seen once. V usage is TRBV11-3 and J usage is TRBJ1-1; D gene unclear. The CDR3 is 13 amino acids. Germline V CDR1 and CDR2: SGHNT, YENEEA. Trimming cost V 2 bases and J 0 bases, with 4 bases left between them. The CDR3 bases are TGTGCCAGCAGCTTAAGCCTGAACACTGAAGCTTTCTTT. This sequence encodes CASSLSLNTEAFF. Together with reference TRBV11-3 and TRBJ1-1, the CDR3 gives the full variable domain: EAGVVQSPRYKIIEKKQPVAFWCNPISGHNTLYWYLQNLGQGPELLIRYENEEAVDDSQLPKDRFSAERLKGVDSTLKIQPAELGDSAVYLCASSLSLNTEAFFGQGTRLTVV.

CDR3 residues: CASSSGTGMNYGYTF. Written as DNA, the CDR3 is TGTGCCAGCAGCTCAGGGACAGGAATGAACTATGGCTACACCTTC. The V and J genes are TRBV4-2 and TRBJ1-2; 8 positions match TRBD1. From germline, CDR1 is LGHNA and CDR2 YNFKEQ. The CDR3 totals 15 residues. V gave up 5 bases and J gave up 2 bases; unmatched junction bases: 7.

The chain combines TRBV28 with TRBJ1-1; D is unclear. Germline V gives CDR1 MDHEN, CDR2 SYDVKM. Trimming removed 5 bases at V and 0 bases at J, with 7 bases between. The CDR3 runs to 13 residues. The CDR3 spells CASSPPMNTEAFF. DNA for the CDR3: TGTGCCAGCAGTCCCCCCATGAACACTGAAGCTTTCTTT.

The chain is built from TRBV11-2 and TRBJ1-2; TRBD1 agrees at 9 bases. Germline V gene lookup returns CDR1 SGHAT and CDR2 FQNNGV. The V segment lost 5 bases and the J segment 5 bases; nucleotides outside the gene matches: 6. The CDR3 totals 14 residues. In DNA form, the CDR3 reads TGTGCCAGCAGCCGCCCTGGGACAGGGTATGGCTACACCTTC. Its translation: CASSRPGTGYGYTF.